The clone carrying this T cell receptor beta chain occurred many times. What it recognizes is unknown. Germline V CDR1 and CDR2: MNHEY, SMNVEV (reference sequence). The CDR3 has 14 residues. V dropped 4 bases and J dropped 0 bases, with 9 bases sitting between them. TCRdb re-derived calls from the reads in MiXCR, one entry per CDR3 protein. The sample contains some 800,000 distinct CDR3 sequences, almost 30% of which appear only once. This sample was taken from a study of T cell repertoires in cytomegalovirus infection. This chain links TRBV27 with TRBJ1-1, with D uncertain. This TCR came from a human donor in good health (CMV status not recorded). Some clones in this sample may be carry-over from other donors' samples. The sample in question was cultured CD8+ T cells from PBMCs, obtained from culture after CMV antigen stimulation. CDR3 sequence (DNA): TGTGCCAGCAGTTCAGTAACAATGAACACTGAAGCTTTCTTT. It codes for CASSSVTMNTEAFF.